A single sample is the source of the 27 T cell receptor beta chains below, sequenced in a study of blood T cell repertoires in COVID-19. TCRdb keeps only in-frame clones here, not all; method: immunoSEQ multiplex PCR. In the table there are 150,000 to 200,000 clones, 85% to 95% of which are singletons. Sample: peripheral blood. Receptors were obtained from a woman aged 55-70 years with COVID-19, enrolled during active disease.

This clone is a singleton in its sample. The CDR3: CATSLAGGTNEQFF. The CDR3 DNA follows: TGTGCCACCTCACTAGCGGGGGGGACGAATGAGCAGTTCTTC. The V gene is TRBV24-1, the J gene TRBJ2-1, with 13 nucleotides matching TRBD2. Germline values: CDR1 KGHDR, CDR2 SFDVKD. This CDR3 has 14 amino acids. V lost 9 bases to trimming and J lost 7 bases; unmatched junction nucleotides: 5.

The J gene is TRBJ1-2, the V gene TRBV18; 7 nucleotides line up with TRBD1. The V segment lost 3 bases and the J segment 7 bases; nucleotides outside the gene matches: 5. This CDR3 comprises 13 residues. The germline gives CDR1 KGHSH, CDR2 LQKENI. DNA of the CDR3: TGTGCCAGCTCACCGGACAGGTTCGCTGGCTACACCTTC. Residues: CASSPDRFAGYTF.

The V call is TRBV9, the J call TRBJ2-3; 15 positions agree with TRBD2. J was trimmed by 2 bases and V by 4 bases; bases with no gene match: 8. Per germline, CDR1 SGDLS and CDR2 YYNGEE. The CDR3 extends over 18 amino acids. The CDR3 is CASSFPGLAGGYTDTQYF. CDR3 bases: TGTGCCAGCAGCTTCCCGGGACTAGCGGGGGGATACACAGATACGCAGTATTTT. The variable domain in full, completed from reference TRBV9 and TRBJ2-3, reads DSGVTQTPKHLITATGQRVTLRCSPRSGDLSVYWYQQSLDQGLQFLIQYYNGEERAKGNILERFSAQQFPDLHSELNLSSLELGDSALYFCASSFPGLAGGYTDTQYFGPGTRLTVL.

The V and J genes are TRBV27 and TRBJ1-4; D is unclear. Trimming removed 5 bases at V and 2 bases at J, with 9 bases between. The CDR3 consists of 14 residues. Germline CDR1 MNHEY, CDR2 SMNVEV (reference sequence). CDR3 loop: CASSIYSTNEKLFF. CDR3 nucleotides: TGTGCCAGCAGTATCTACTCGACTAATGAAAAACTGTTTTTT.

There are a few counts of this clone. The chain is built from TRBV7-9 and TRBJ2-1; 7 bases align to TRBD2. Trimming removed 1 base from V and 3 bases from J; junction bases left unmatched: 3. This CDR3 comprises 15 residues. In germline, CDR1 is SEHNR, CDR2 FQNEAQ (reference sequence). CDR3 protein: CASSLGSSGYNEQFF. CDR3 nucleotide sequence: TGTGCCAGCAGCTTAGGGTCTAGCGGCTACAATGAGCAGTTCTTC.

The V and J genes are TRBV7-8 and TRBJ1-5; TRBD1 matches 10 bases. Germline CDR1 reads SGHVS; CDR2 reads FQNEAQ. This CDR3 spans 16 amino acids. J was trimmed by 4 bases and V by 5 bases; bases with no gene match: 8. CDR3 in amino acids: CASSPRQGASNQPQHF. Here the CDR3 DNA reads TGTGCCAGCAGCCCAAGACAGGGGGCTTCTAATCAGCCCCAGCATTTT.

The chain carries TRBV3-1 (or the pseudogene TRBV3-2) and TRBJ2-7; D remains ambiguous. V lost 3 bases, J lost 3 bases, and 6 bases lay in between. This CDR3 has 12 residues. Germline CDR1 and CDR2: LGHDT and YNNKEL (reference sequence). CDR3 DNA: TGTGCCAGCAGCCAGAACGGCTACGAGCAGTACTTC. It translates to CASSQNGYEQYF.

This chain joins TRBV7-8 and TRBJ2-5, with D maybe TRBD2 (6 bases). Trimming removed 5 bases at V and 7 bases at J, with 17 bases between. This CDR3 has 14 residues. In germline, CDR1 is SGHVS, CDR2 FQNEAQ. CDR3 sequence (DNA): TGTGCCAGCAGCCCCGGGACGAGGGAGGTGACCCAGTACTTC. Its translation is CASSPGTREVTQYF.

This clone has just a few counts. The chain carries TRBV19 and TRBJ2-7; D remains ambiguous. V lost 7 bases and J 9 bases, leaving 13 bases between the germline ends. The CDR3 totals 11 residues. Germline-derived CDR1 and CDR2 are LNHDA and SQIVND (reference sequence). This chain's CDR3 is CASTKPFGQYF. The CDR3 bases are TGTGCCAGTACCAAACCCTTCGGGCAGTACTTC.

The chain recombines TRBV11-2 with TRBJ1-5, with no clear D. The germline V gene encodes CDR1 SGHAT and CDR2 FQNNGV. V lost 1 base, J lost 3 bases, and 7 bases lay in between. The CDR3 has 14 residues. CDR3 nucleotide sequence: TGTGCCAGCAGCTTAGGGCAGGCCAATCAGCCCCAGCATTTT. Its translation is CASSLGQANQPQHF.

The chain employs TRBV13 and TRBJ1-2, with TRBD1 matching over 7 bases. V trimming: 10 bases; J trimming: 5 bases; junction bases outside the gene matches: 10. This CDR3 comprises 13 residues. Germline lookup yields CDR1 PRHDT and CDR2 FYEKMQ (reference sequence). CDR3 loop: CATLDRAGYGYTF. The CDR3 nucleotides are TGTGCCACCCTCGACAGGGCGGGATATGGCTACACCTTC.

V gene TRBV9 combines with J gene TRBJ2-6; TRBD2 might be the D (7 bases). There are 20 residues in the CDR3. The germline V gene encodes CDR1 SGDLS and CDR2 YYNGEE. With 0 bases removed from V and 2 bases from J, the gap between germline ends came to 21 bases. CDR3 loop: CASSVGGLGAGTTGANVLTF. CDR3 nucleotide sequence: TGTGCCAGCAGCGTAGGGGGTCTTGGAGCGGGGACAACTGGGGCCAACGTCCTGACTTTC.

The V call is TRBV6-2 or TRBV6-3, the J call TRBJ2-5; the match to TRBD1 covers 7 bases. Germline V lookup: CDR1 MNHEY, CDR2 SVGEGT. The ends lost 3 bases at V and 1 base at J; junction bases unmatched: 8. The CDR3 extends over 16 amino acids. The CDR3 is CASSYRKSGGQETQYF. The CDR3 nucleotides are TGTGCCAGCAGTTATCGGAAGTCAGGGGGCCAAGAGACCCAGTACTTC.

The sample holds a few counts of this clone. CDR3 sequence reads: CASSSGQGDQPQHF. The DNA of the CDR3 is TGCGCCAGCAGCTCCGGACAGGGGGATCAGCCCCAGCATTTT. The chain couples TRBV5-1 to TRBJ1-5; 10 bases are shared with TRBD1. The CDR3 totals 14 residues. V lost 3 bases and J lost 5; bases outside the gene matches: 2. The V gene's germline CDR1 is SGHRS and CDR2 YFSETQ.

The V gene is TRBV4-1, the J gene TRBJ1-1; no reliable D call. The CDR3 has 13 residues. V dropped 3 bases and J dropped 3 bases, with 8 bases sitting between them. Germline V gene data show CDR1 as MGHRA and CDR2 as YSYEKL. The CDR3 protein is CASSQSRDTEAFF. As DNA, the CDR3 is TGCGCCAGCAGCCAGTCCCGGGACACTGAAGCTTTCTTT.

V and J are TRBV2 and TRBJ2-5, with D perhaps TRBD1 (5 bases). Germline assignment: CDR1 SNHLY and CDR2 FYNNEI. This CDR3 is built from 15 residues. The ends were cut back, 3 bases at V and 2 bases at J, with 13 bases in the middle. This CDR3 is CASSDPDRIQETQYF. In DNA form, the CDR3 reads TGTGCCAGCAGTGACCCCGACAGAATTCAAGAGACCCAGTACTTC.

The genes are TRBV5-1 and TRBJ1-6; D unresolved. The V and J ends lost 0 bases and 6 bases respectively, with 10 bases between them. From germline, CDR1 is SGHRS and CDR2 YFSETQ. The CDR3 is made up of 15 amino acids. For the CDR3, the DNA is TGCGCCAGCAGCTTGGGGCCAGTAAGTAATTCACCCCTCCACTTT. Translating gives CASSLGPVSNSPLHF.

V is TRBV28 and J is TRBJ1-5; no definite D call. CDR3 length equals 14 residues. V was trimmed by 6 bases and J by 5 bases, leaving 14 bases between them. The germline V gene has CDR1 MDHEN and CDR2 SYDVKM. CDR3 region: CASSPVRGYQPQHF. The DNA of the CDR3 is TGTGCCAGCAGCCCGGTTCGGGGTTATCAGCCCCAGCATTTT.

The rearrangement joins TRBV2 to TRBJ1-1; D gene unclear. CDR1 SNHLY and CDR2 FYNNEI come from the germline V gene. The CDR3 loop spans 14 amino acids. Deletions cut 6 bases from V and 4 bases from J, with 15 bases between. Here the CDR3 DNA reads TGTGCCAGCAGCTTCTTCGCCGGAGGCACTGAAGCTTTCTTT. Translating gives CASSFFAGGTEAFF.

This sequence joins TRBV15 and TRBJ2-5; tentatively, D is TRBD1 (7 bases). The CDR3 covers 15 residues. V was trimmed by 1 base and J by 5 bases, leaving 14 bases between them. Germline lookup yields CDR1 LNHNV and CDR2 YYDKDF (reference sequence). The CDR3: CATSRVRQGGETQYF. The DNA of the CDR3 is TGTGCCACCAGCAGAGTCCGGCAGGGGGGTGAGACCCAGTACTTC.

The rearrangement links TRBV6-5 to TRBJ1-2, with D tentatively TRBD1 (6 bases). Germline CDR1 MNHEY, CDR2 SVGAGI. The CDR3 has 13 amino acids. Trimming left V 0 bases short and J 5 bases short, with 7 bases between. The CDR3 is CASSYSRGYGYTF. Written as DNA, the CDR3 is TGTGCCAGCAGTTACTCGAGGGGGTATGGCTACACCTTC.

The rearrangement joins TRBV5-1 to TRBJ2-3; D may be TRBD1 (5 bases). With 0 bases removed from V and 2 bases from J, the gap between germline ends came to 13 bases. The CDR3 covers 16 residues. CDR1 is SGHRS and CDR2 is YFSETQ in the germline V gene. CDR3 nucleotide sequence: TGCGCCAGCAGCTTGGGGGGTGACAGATACACAGATACGCAGTATTTT. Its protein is CASSLGGDRYTDTQYF.

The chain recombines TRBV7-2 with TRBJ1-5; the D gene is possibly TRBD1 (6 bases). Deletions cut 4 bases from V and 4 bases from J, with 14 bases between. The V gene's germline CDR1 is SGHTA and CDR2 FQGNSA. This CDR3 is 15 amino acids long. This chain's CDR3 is CASSSRQAFNQPQHF. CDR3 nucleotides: TGTGCCAGCAGCTCAAGACAGGCCTTTAATCAGCCCCAGCATTTT.

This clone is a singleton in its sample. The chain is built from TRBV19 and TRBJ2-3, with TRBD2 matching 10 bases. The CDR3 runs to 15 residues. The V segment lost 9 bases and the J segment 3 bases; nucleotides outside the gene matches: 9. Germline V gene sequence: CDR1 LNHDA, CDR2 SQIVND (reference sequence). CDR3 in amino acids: CASPPLAGRTDTQYF. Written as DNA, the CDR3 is TGTGCCAGCCCCCCACTAGCGGGACGGACAGATACGCAGTATTTT.

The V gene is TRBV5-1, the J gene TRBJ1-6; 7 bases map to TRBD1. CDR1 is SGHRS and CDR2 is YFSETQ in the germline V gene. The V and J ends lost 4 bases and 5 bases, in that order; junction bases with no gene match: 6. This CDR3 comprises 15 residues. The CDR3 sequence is CASSLRTGNNSPLHF. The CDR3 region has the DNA TGCGCCAGCAGCCTGAGGACAGGCAATAATTCACCCCTCCACTTT.

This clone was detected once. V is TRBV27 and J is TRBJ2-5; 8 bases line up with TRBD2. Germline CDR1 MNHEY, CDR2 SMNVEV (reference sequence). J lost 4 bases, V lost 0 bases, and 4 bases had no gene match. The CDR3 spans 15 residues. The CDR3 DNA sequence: TGTGCCAGCAGTTTATCTGCGGGGGGCCGAGAGACCCAGTACTTC. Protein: CASSLSAGGRETQYF.

The CDR3 here is CASSLSGRATGELFF. CDR3 coding DNA: TGTGCCAGCAGCTTGTCGGGGAGGGCCACCGGGGAGCTGTTTTTT. This rearrangement joins TRBV5-8 to TRBJ2-2; 7 nucleotides align to TRBD2. The germline V gene encodes CDR1 SGHTS and CDR2 YDEGEE. The CDR3 length is 15 residues. The trim removed 1 base at V and 4 bases at J, leaving 4 bases unmatched.